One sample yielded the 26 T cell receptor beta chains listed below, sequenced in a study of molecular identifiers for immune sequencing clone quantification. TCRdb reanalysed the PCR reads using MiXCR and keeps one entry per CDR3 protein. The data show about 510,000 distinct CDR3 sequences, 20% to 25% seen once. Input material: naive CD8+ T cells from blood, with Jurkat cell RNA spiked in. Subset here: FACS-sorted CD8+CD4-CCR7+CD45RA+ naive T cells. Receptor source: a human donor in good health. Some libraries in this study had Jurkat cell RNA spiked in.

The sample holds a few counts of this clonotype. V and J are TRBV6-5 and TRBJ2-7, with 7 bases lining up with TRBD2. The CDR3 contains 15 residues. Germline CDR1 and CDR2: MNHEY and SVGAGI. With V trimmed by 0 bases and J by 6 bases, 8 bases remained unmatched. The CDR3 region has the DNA TGTGCCAGCAGTTACTCGCCCCTAGCGGCCTTCGAGCAGTACTTC. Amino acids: CASSYSPLAAFEQYF.

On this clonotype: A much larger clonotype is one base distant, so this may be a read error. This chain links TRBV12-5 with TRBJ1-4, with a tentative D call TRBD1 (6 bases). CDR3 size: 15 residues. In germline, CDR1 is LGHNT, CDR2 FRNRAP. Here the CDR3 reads CASGLWGRRLEKPFF. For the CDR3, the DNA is TGTGCTAGTGGTCTCTGGGGGCGCCGGCTCGAAAAACCGTTTTTT. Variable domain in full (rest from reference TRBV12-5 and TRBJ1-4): DARVTQTPRHKVTEMGQEVTMRCQPILGHNTVFWYRQTMMQGLELLAYFRNRAPLDDSGMPKDRFSAEMPDATLATLKIQPSEPRDSAVYFCASGLWGRRLEKPFFGSGTQLSVL.

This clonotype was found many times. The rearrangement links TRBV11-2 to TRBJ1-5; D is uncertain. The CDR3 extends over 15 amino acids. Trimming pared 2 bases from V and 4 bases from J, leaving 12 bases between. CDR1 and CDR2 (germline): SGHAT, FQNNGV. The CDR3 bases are TGTGCCAGCAGCTTATCGGGTCGGAGGAATCAGCCCCAGCATTTT. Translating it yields CASSLSGRRNQPQHF. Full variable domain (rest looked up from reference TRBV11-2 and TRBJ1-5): EAGVAQSPRYKIIEKRQSVAFWCNPISGHATLYWYQQILGQGPKLLIQFQNNGVVDDSQLPKDRFSAERLKGVDSTLKIQPAKLEDSAVYLCASSLSGRRNQPQHFGDGTRLSIL.

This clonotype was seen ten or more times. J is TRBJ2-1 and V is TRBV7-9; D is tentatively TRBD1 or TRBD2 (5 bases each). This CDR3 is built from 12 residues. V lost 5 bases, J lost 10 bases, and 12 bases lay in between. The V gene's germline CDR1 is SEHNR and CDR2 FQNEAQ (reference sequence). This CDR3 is CASSEGTSEQFF. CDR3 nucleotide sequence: TGTGCCAGCAGCGAAGGGACCTCAGAGCAGTTCTTC. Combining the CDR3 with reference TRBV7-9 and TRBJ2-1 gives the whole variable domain DTGVSQNPRHKITKRGQNVTFRCDPISEHNRLYWYRQTLGQGPEFLTYFQNEAQLEKSRLLSDRFSAERPKGSFSTLEIQRTEQGDSAMYLCASSEGTSEQFFGPGTRLTVL.

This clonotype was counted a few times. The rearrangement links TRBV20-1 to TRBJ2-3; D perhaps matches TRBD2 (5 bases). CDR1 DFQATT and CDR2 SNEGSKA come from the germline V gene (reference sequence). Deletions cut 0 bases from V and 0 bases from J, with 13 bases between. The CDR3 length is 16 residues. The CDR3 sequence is CSARDRRHHSTDTQYF. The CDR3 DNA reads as TGCAGTGCTAGAGATAGGAGGCACCATAGCACAGATACGCAGTATTTT.

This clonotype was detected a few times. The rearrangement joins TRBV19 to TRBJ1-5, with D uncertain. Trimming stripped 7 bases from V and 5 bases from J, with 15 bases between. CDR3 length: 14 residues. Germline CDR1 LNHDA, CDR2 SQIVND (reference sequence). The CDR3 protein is CASTPAPSHQPQHF. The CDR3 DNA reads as TGTGCCAGTACCCCCGCGCCGAGTCATCAGCCCCAGCATTTT.

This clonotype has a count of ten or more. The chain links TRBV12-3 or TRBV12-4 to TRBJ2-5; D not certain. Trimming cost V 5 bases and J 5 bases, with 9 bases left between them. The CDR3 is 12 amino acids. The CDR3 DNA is TGTGCCAGCAGTCCACGGGTGGAGACCCAGTACTTC. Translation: CASSPRVETQYF.

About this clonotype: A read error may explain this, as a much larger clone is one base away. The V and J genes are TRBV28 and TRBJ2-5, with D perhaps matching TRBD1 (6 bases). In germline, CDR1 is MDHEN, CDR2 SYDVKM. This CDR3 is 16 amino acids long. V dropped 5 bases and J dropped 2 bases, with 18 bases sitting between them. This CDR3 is CASSPGVRTPQETQYF. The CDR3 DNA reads TGTGCCAGCAGTCCAGGGGTAAGGACCCCACAAGAGACCCAGTACTTC.

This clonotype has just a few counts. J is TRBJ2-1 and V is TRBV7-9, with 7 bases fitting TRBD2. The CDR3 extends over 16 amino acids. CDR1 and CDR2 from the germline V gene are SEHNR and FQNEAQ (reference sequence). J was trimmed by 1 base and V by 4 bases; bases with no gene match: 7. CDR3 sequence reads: CASSSPGSGSYNEQFF. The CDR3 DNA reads TGTGCCAGCAGCTCCCCGGGTAGCGGGTCCTACAATGAGCAGTTCTTC.

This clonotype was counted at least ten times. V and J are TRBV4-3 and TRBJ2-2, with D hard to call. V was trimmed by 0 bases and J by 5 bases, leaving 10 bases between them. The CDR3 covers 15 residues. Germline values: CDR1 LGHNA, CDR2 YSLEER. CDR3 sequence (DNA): TGCGCCAGCAGCCAAGATCGCCAGTGGACCGGGGAGCTGTTTTTT. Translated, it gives CASSQDRQWTGELFF.

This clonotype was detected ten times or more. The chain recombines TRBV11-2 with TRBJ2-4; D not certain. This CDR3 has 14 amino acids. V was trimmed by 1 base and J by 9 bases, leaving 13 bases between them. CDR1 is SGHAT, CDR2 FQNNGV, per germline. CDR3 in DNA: TGTGCCAGCAGCTTAGCTTCCCCCGCTAGCATTCAGTACTTC. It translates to CASSLASPASIQYF.

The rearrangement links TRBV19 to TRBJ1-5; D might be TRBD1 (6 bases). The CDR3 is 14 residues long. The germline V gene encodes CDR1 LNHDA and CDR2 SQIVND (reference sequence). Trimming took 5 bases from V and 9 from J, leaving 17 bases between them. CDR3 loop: CASSLDSGTRPQHF. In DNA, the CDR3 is TGTGCCAGTAGTTTGGACAGCGGAACTCGGCCCCAGCATTTT.

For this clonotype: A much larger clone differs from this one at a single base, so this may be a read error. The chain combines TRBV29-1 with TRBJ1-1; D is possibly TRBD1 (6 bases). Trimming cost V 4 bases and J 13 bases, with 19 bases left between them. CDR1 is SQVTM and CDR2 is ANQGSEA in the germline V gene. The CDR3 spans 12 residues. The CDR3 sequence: CSVVDGTQAFFF. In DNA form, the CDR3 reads TGCAGCGTTGTGGACGGGACACAGGCGTTTTTCTTT. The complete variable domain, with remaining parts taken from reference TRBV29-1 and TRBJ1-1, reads SAVISQKPSRDICQRGTSLTIQCQVDSQVTMMFWYRQQPGQSLTLIATANQGSEATYESGFVIDKFPISRPNLTFSTLTVSNMSPEDSSIYLCSVVDGTQAFFFGQGTRLTVV.

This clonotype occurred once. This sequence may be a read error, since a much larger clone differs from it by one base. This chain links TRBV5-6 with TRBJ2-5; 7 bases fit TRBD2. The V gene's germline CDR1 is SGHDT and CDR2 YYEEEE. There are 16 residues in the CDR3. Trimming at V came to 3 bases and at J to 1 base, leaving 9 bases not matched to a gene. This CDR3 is CASSSEPPGGQETQYF. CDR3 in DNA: TGTGCCAGCAGCTCCGAACCCCCGGGGGGCCAAGAGACCCAGTACTTC.

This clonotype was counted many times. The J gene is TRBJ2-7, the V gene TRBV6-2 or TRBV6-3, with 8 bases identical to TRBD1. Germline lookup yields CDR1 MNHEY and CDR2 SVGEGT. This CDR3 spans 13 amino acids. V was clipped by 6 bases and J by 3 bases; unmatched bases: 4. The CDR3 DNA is TGTGCCAGCAGCCCGGGACAGGTCTACGAGCAGTACTTC. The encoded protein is CASSPGQVYEQYF.

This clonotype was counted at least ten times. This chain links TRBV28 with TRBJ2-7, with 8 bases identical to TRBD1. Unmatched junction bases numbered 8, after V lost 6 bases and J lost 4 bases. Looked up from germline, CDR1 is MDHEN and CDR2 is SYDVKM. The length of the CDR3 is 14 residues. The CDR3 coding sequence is TGTGCCAGCAGCCCCCGGACAGGGCTTTACGAGCAGTACTTC. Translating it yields CASSPRTGLYEQYF.

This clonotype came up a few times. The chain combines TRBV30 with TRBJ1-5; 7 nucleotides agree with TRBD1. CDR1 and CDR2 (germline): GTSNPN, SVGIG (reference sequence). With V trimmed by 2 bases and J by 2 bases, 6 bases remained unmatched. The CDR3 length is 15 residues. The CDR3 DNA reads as TGTGCCTGGAGTACTATCGACAGGGGCAATCAGCCCCAGCATTTT. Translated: CAWSTIDRGNQPQHF. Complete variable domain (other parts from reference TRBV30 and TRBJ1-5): SQTIHQWPATLVQPVGSPLSLECTVEGTSNPNLYWYRQAAGRGLQLLFYSVGIGQISSEVPQNLSASRPQDRQFILSSKKLLLSDSGFYLCAWSTIDRGNQPQHFGDGTRLSIL.

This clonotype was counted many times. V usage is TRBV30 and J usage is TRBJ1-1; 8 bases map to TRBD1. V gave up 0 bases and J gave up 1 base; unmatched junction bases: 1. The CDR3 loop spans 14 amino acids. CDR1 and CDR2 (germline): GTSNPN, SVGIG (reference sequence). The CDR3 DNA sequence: TGTGCCTGGAGTGTTGGACAGGGGAACACTGAAGCTTTCTTT. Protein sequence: CAWSVGQGNTEAFF.

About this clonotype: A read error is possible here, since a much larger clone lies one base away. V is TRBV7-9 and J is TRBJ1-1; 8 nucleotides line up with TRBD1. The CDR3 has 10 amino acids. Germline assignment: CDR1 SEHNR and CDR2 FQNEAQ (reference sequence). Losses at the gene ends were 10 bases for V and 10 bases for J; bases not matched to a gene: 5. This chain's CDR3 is CAILDRGAFF. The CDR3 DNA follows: TGTGCCATCTTAGACAGGGGAGCTTTCTTT.

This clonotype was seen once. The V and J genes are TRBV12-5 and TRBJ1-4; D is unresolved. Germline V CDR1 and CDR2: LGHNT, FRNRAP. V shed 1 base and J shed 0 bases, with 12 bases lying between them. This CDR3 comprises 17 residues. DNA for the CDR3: TGTGCTAGTGGTTTGGATAACAGAGACGCAACTAATGAAAAACTGTTTTTT. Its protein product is CASGLDNRDATNEKLFF.

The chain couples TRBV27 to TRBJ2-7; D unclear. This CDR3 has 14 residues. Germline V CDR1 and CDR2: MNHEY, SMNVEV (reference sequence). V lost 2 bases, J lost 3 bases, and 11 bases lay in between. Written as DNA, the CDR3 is TGTGCCAGCAGTTTAAGTGCCCCGGGCTACGAGCAGTACTTC. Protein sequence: CASSLSAPGYEQYF.

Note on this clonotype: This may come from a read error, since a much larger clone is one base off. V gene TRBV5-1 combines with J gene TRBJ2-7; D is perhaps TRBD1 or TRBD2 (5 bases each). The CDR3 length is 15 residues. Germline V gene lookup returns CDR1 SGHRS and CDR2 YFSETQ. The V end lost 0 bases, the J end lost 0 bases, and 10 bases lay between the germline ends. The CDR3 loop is CASSLAWGYSYEQYV. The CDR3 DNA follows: TGCGCCAGCAGCTTGGCTTGGGGGTACTCCTACGAGCAGTACGTC.

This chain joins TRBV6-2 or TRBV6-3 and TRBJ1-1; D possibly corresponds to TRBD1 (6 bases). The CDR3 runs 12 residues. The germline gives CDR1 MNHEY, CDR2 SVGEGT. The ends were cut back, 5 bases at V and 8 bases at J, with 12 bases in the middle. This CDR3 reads CASSPGALEAFF. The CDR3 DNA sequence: TGTGCCAGCAGTCCGGGGGCTTTGGAAGCTTTCTTT.

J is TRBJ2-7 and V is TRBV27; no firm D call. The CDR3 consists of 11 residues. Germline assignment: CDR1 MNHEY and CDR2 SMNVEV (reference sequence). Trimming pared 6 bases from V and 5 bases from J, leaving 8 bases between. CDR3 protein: CASRSWNEQYF. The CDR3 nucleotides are TGTGCCAGCAGGTCATGGAACGAGCAGTACTTC.

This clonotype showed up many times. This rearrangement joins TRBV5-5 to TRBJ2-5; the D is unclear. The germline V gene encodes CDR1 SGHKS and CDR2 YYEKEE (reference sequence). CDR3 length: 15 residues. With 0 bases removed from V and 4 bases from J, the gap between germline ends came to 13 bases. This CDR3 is CASSLAGYPRETQYF. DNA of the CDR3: TGTGCCAGCAGCTTGGCAGGCTACCCACGAGAGACCCAGTACTTC.

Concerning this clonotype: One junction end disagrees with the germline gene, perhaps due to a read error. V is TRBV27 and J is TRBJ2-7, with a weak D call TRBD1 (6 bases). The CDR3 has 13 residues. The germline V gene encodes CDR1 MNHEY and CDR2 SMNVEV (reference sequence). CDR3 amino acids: CASSLGASYEQNF. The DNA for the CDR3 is TGTGCCAGCAGTTTGGGGGCCTCCTACGAGCAGAACTTC.